These 32 T cell receptor beta chains share one sample of origin, sequenced in a study of shared clonotypes between healthy human individuals. Terminally differentiated effector memory CD45RA+ cells were excluded from the naive CD8 cells, which were CD45RO-negative and positively selected for CCR7. The table came from immunoSEQ multiplex PCR; TCRdb's copy has only in-frame clones and leaves some out. The sample holds more than 550,000 clones; approximately 90% are singletons and the top ten take nearly 25%. The material sequenced was naive CD8+ T cells sorted from blood. The source is a man under 40 in good health.

This chain connects TRBV18 to TRBJ2-7, with 10 bases lining up with TRBD2. The V segment lost 6 bases and the J segment 3 bases; nucleotides outside the gene matches: 8. Germline values: CDR1 KGHSH, CDR2 LQKENI. The CDR3 runs 15 residues. CDR3 coding DNA: TGTGCCAGCTCCCTAGCGGGAGCGGGGTTCTACGAGCAGTACTTC. This sequence encodes CASSLAGAGFYEQYF.

This clone was seen only once. The chain carries TRBV29-1 and TRBJ2-7; no reliable D call. CDR1 SQVTM and CDR2 ANQGSEA come from the germline V gene. This CDR3 comprises 14 residues. Trimming cost V 3 bases and J 1 base, with 13 bases left between them. CDR3 DNA sequence: TGCAGCGTTGATGGGCTAGTAGGTTCCTACGAGCAGTACTTC. Encoded protein: CSVDGLVGSYEQYF.

CDR3 loop: CASSYRTGINQPQHF. The CDR3 region has the DNA TGTGCCAGCAGTTACAGGACAGGGATCAATCAGCCCCAGCATTTT. The rearrangement links TRBV6-6 to TRBJ1-5; TRBD1 matches at 8 bases. The CDR3 covers 15 residues. Germline CDR1 reads MNHNY; CDR2 reads SVGAGI (reference sequence). The V gene end was trimmed by 2 bases and the J gene end by 3 bases; junction bases not matched to a gene: 3.

The rearrangement uses TRBV6-5 and TRBJ2-4; perhaps TRBD1 as D (5 bases). V dropped 4 bases and J dropped 9 bases, with 22 bases sitting between them. Germline V gene data show CDR1 as MNHEY and CDR2 as SVGAGI. This CDR3 region has 16 residues. The CDR3 region is CASSWRAGWIDAIQYF. CDR3 DNA: TGTGCCAGCAGTTGGCGCGCAGGGTGGATCGACGCCATTCAGTACTTC.

This chain uses TRBV14 with TRBJ2-3; a weak D match, TRBD1 (6 bases). The CDR3 runs to 13 residues. V was clipped by 6 bases and J by 8 bases, with 15 bases between them. CDR1 is SGHDN and CDR2 is FVKESK in the germline V gene. The CDR3 bases are TGTGCCAGCAGACCCAGGGGTTCACCTACGCAGTATTTT. Translation: CASRPRGSPTQYF.

The V call is TRBV1, the J call TRBJ2-7. TRBV1 is described as a pseudogene. The CDR3 is 14 residues long. CDR3 nucleotides: TGCACCAGCAGCCAAGCATTGGACCCCTACGAGCAGTACTTC. Protein sequence: CTSSQALDPYEQYF.

V gene TRBV9 combines with J gene TRBJ2-5; TRBD1 might be the D (5 bases). Between the trimmed V and J ends, which lost 2 bases and 4 bases, there was a span of 15 bases. This CDR3 spans 15 amino acids. CDR1 is SGDLS, CDR2 YYNGEE, per germline. The DNA of the CDR3 is TGTGCCAGCAGCGTGGGTTCAGGGTTGGGAGAGACCCAGTACTTC. Translated, it gives CASSVGSGLGETQYF.

The J gene is TRBJ2-3, the V gene TRBV18, with TRBD1 as a possible D gene (6 bases). There are 15 residues in the CDR3. V was trimmed by 3 bases and J by 1 base, leaving 11 bases between them. Germline CDR1 reads KGHSH; CDR2 reads LQKENI. DNA for the CDR3: TGTGCCAGCTCACCTGGCAGGGGCCGCACAGATACGCAGTATTTT. Translation: CASSPGRGRTDTQYF.

This chain joins TRBV7-9 and TRBJ1-1; D gene unclear. Trimming shortened V by 5 bases and J by 8 bases, and 18 bases separated the two germline ends. In germline, CDR1 is SEHNR, CDR2 FQNEAQ (reference sequence). The CDR3 contains 14 residues. The CDR3 loop reads CASSAPMGNNEAFF. CDR3 bases: TGTGCCAGCAGCGCCCCGATGGGGAACAACGAAGCTTTCTTT.

The chain links TRBV5-1 to TRBJ2-2; D unresolved. The CDR3 sequence is 14 residues long. The ends were cut back, 9 bases at V and 0 bases at J, with 12 bases in the middle. Germline values: CDR1 SGHRS, CDR2 YFSETQ. Written as DNA, the CDR3 is TGCGCCACCGCCCCGCCATCGAACACCGGGGAGCTGTTTTTT. Protein product: CATAPPSNTGELFF.

V is TRBV28 and J is TRBJ1-5; possibly TRBD1 for D (6 bases). The CDR3 has 17 amino acids. V lost 6 bases and J lost 1, with 19 bases in between. The germline CDR1 and CDR2 sequences are MDHEN and SYDVKM. Written as DNA, the CDR3 is TGTGCCAGCAGACCGGTACTAGGGGGGGAAAGCAATCAGCCCCAGCATTTT. Its translation: CASRPVLGGESNQPQHF.

This chain links TRBV7-9 with TRBJ2-5; D might be TRBD2 (6 bases). Germline CDR1 is SEHNR and CDR2 is FQNEAQ (reference sequence). V shed 0 bases and J shed 2 bases, with 16 bases lying between them. The CDR3 consists of 17 residues. As DNA, the CDR3 is TGTGCCAGCAGCTTAGCTTCCGGGACTGCACTGCAAGAGACCCAGTACTTC. The encoded protein is CASSLASGTALQETQYF.

This rearrangement joins TRBV6-5 to TRBJ2-5; possibly TRBD2 for D (5 bases). Germline V CDR1 and CDR2: MNHEY, SVGAGI. Trimming stripped 2 bases from V and 7 bases from J, with 11 bases between. The CDR3 consists of 13 residues. CDR3 nucleotides: TGTGCCAGCAGTTACGTCGGGGTAGGGACCCAGTACTTC. Translating it yields CASSYVGVGTQYF.

V gene TRBV5-1 combines with J gene TRBJ2-7; 10 nucleotides line up with TRBD2. The CDR3 is made up of 14 amino acids. Germline CDR1 SGHRS, CDR2 YFSETQ. Trimming removed 4 bases from V and 5 bases from J; junction bases left unmatched: 6. The CDR3 loop reads CASSEGLAFDEQYF. The CDR3 DNA is TGCGCCAGCAGCGAGGGACTAGCGTTCGACGAGCAGTACTTC.

This clone was found once. V and J are TRBV10-3 and TRBJ2-2; the match to TRBD1 covers 8 bases. V was pared by 10 bases and J by 2 bases, with 9 bases of the junction left unmatched. Germline-derived CDR1 and CDR2 are ENHRY and SYGVKD. The CDR3 covers 15 residues. The CDR3 reads CATQGTGPNTGELFF. The CDR3 DNA reads as TGTGCCACCCAGGGGACAGGCCCCAACACCGGGGAGCTGTTTTTT.

CDR3 DNA: TGTGCCAGCAGTTCCGGATTTTGGGCCGGGGAGCTGTTTTTT. Its translation: CASSSGFWAGELFF. J is TRBJ2-2 and V is TRBV5-8; D is undetermined. V was cut by 5 bases and J by 6 bases, with 14 bases left in between. The CDR3 totals 14 residues. Germline V gives CDR1 SGHTS, CDR2 YDEGEE.

This chain connects TRBV6-5 to TRBJ2-7; D is unclear. CDR3 length equals 13 residues. Germline CDR1 reads MNHEY; CDR2 reads SVGAGI. V lost 0 bases and J lost 6, with 9 bases in between. Here the CDR3 reads CASSYSSRIEQYF. As DNA, the CDR3 is TGTGCCAGCAGTTACTCGAGTCGAATCGAGCAGTACTTC.

The V call is TRBV29-1, the J call TRBJ1-1; no definite D call. Trimming took 0 bases from V and 4 from J, leaving 9 bases between them. This CDR3 comprises 13 residues. Germline V CDR1 and CDR2: SQVTM, ANQGSEA. The CDR3 sequence: CSVEDIRITEAFF. CDR3 in DNA: TGCAGCGTTGAAGATATCAGGATCACTGAAGCTTTCTTT.

V usage is TRBV29-1 and J usage is TRBJ1-2; 7 nucleotides agree with TRBD1. Trimming cost V 3 bases and J 4 bases; bases outside gene matches: 11. Germline CDR1 is SQVTM and CDR2 is ANQGSEA. The CDR3 totals 15 residues. CDR3 region: CSVDRVGDRLYGYTF. For the CDR3, the DNA is TGCAGCGTTGATCGTGTGGGGGACAGACTCTATGGCTACACCTTC.

The chain carries TRBV2 and TRBJ2-7, with a tentative D call TRBD1 (5 bases). The germline V gene encodes CDR1 SNHLY and CDR2 FYNNEI. The V and J ends lost 2 bases and 0 bases respectively, with 11 bases between them. The CDR3 spans 15 residues. CDR3 sequence (DNA): TGTGCCAGCAGTGAATATCAGGGTAGCTCCTACGAGCAGTACTTC. Protein product: CASSEYQGSSYEQYF.

The chain has TRBV5-4 and TRBJ2-7, with TRBD2 matching over 10 bases. CDR1 is SGHNT, CDR2 YYREEE, per germline (reference sequence). Trimming at V came to 4 bases and at J to 2 bases, leaving 15 bases not matched to a gene. The CDR3 extends over 18 amino acids. CDR3 nucleotide sequence: TGTGCCAGCAGCCCGAACCAGCGGGAGGGCCTAACTCCCTACGAGCAGTACTTC. Encoded protein: CASSPNQREGLTPYEQYF.

Remarks on this clone: Other DNA sequences of this sample code for an identical CDR3. The V gene is TRBV6-4, the J gene TRBJ2-7; 10 positions match TRBD2. Germline CDR1 is MRHNA and CDR2 is SNTAGT. V lost 3 bases, J lost 4 bases, and 3 bases stayed unmatched. CDR3 length equals 14 residues. CDR3 sequence (DNA): TGTGCCAGCAGTGAGGTAGCGGGAGGATACGAGCAGTACTTC. As protein: CASSEVAGGYEQYF.

The rearrangement joins TRBV14 to TRBJ2-3, with D maybe TRBD2 (5 bases). There are 16 residues in the CDR3. Germline V gene lookup returns CDR1 SGHDN and CDR2 FVKESK. V lost 3 bases to trimming and J lost 2 bases, with 15 bases between them. This CDR3 is CASSHGNGGPTDTQYF. In DNA form, the CDR3 reads TGTGCCAGCAGCCACGGGAATGGCGGGCCCACAGATACGCAGTATTTT.

The chain couples TRBV7-2 to TRBJ2-7; D not resolved. V lost 7 bases to trimming and J lost 5 bases, with 15 bases between them. Germline CDR1 is SGHTA and CDR2 is FQGNSA. This CDR3 has 13 residues. The CDR3 bases are TGTGCCAGCACCTTTTATGGTCTGGACGAGCAGTACTTC. Residues: CASTFYGLDEQYF.

This chain uses TRBV9 with TRBJ2-7, with D perhaps matching TRBD2 (5 bases). The CDR3 has 17 amino acids. The germline V gene has CDR1 SGDLS and CDR2 YYNGEE. The V and J ends lost 0 bases and 0 bases respectively, with 16 bases between them. The CDR3 loop reads CASSVGLMTGSSYEQYF. DNA of the CDR3: TGTGCCAGCAGCGTAGGACTTATGACGGGAAGCTCCTACGAGCAGTACTTC.

This chain uses TRBV27 with TRBJ2-7; 7 bases match TRBD2. This CDR3 has 14 residues. The ends lost 5 bases at V and 2 bases at J; junction bases unmatched: 6. Germline CDR1 reads MNHEY; CDR2 reads SMNVEV (reference sequence). Here the CDR3 reads CASSKLALTYEQYF. CDR3 nucleotides: TGTGCCAGCAGTAAACTAGCGCTTACCTACGAGCAGTACTTC.

The chain has TRBV10-2 and TRBJ2-1; 13 positions agree with TRBD2. Germline CDR1 and CDR2: WSHSY and SAAADI. The CDR3 spans 15 residues. The V gene end was trimmed by 6 bases and the J gene end by 8 bases; junction bases not matched to a gene: 7. The CDR3 loop reads CASRDRTSGRHEQFF. CDR3 DNA: TGCGCCAGCAGGGATCGGACTAGCGGGAGACATGAGCAGTTCTTC.

This clone was observed a few times. The J gene is TRBJ1-5, the V gene TRBV29-1; D gene unclear. Germline-derived CDR1 and CDR2 are SQVTM and ANQGSEA. The CDR3 has 12 residues. Trimming pared 7 bases from V and 3 bases from J, leaving 10 bases between. The CDR3 DNA sequence: TGCAGCGCCGCCCTGGACAATCAGCCCCAGCATTTT. This codes for CSAALDNQPQHF. The entire variable domain, with the rest obtained from reference TRBV29-1 and TRBJ1-5, is as follows: SAVISQKPSRDICQRGTSLTIQCQVDSQVTMMFWYRQQPGQSLTLIATANQGSEATYESGFVIDKFPISRPNLTFSTLTVSNMSPEDSSIYLCSAALDNQPQHFGDGTRLSIL.

CDR3 residues: CASSQLGGSGTDTQYF. The CDR3 nucleotides are TGTGCCAGCAGTCAGCTCGGGGGGAGCGGCACAGATACGCAGTATTTT. The rearrangement links TRBV27 to TRBJ2-3, with TRBD2 identical over 7 bases. Losses at the gene ends were 5 bases for V and 1 base for J; bases not matched to a gene: 9. The CDR3 length is 16 residues. Germline V gives CDR1 MNHEY, CDR2 SMNVEV (reference sequence).

The V gene is TRBV7-8, the J gene TRBJ2-3, with 7 nucleotides matching TRBD2. J was trimmed by 4 bases and V by 5 bases; bases with no gene match: 15. This CDR3 contains 17 residues. Germline lookup yields CDR1 SGHVS and CDR2 FQNEAQ. CDR3: CASSPPPAGVKSDTQYF. Written as DNA, the CDR3 is TGTGCCAGCAGCCCCCCTCCGGCGGGAGTCAAGTCAGATACGCAGTATTTT.

The chain is built from TRBV12-2 and TRBJ2-3. TRBV12-2 is flagged as a pseudogene. There are 14 residues in the CDR3. CDR3 sequence: CASRLVRTPWTQYF. CDR3 bases: TGTGCAAGTCGCTTAGTCCGGACCCCCTGGACGCAGTATTTT.

This chain uses TRBV10-3 with TRBJ2-7; weak D call: TRBD2 (5 bases). Germline V CDR1 and CDR2: ENHRY, SYGVKD. This CDR3 is built from 14 residues. The ends were cut back, 6 bases at V and 2 bases at J, with 14 bases in the middle. In DNA form, the CDR3 reads TGTGCCATCAGCCCTGGTGAGGGTCCCTACGAGCAGTACTTC. Its translation is CAISPGEGPYEQYF.